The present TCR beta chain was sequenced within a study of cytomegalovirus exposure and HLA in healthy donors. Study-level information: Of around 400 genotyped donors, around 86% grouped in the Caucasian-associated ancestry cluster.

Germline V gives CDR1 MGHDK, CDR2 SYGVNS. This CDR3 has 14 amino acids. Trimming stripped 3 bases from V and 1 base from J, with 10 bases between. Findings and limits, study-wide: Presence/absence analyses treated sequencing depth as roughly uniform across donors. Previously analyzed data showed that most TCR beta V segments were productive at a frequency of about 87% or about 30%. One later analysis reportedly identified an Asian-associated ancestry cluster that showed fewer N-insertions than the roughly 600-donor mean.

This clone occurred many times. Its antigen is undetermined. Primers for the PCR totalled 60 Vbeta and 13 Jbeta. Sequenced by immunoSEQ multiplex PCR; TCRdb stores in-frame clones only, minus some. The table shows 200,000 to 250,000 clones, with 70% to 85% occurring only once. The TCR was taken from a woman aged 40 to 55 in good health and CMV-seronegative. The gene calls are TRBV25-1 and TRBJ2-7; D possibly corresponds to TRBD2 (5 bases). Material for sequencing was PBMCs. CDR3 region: CASSDGDKSYEQYF. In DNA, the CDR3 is TGTGCCAGCAGTGACGGGGATAAGTCCTACGAGCAGTACTTC.